The source of this T cell receptor beta chain is a study of cytomegalovirus exposure and HLA in healthy donors. General study findings and limits: Three chains linked to CMV were shown in vitro to be specific for CMV antigens.

PCR was performed using 60 Vbeta and 13 Jbeta primers. Here immunoSEQ multiplex PCR was the method, and the copy in TCRdb shows in-frame clones only, minus some. The sample has roughly 100,000 clones, over 80% seen once. V shed 0 bases and J 3 bases; nucleotides not matched to a gene: 4. Germline V lookup: CDR1 SGHNT, CDR2 YYREEE (reference sequence). The CDR3 has 17 residues. This clone was detected a few times. Antigen: not known. Material: PBMCs. This clonotype originated in a young man in good health and CMV-seropositive. The gene calls are TRBV5-4 and TRBJ2-1; 12 positions match TRBD2. The chain's CDR3 is CASSLGGLAGIYNEQFF. CDR3 DNA sequence: TGTGCCAGCAGCTTGGGTGGACTAGCGGGGATCTACAATGAGCAGTTCTTC.